This TCR beta chain stems from a study of T-cell reconstitution after alpha-beta-depleted transplantation in children. This clonotype showed up many times. The CDR3 loop spans 13 amino acids. V dropped 7 bases and J dropped 0 bases, with 12 bases sitting between them. Germline V gene sequence: CDR1 SQVTM, CDR2 ANQGSEA. TCRbeta library construction was performed incorporating unique molecular identifiers. Each CDR3 protein gets one entry after TCRdb re-called the PCR reads with MiXCR. Here the sample spans some 600,000 distinct CDR3 sequences, approximately 16% being singletons. The clonotype was recovered from a human donor who donated a stem cell graft to a child with acute myeloid leukemia. The chain is built from TRBV29-1 and TRBJ1-1; D is uncertain. Sequenced here: PBMCs from the stem cell graft donor, sampled from the stem cell graft. The CDR3: CSGLWEMNTEAFF. The CDR3 bases are TGCAGCGGTCTGTGGGAGATGAACACTGAAGCTTTCTTT.